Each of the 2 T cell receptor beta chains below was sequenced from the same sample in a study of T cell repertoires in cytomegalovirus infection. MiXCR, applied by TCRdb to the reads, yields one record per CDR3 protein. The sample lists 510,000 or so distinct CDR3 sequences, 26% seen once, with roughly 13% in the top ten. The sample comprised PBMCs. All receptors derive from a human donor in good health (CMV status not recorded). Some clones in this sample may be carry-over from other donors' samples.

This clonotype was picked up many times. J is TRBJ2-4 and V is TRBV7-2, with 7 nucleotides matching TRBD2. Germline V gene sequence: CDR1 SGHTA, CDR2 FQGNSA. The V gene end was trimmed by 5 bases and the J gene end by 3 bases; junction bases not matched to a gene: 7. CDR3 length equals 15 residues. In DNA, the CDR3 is TGTGCCAGCAGCCCGCGGGGGTTGGACAAAAACATTCAGTACTTC. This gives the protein CASSPRGLDKNIQYF.

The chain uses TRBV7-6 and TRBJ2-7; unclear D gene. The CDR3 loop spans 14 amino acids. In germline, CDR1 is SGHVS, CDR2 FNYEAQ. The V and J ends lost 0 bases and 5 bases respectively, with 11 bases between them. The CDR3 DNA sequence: TGTGCCAGCAGCTTAGCGTTGCTCACAGACGAGCAGTACGTC. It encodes CASSLALLTDEQYV.